This TCR beta chain was obtained from a study of response to subunit inactivated influenza vaccine. Overall study findings and caveats: The authors suggested that few new T cells are recruited per seasonal influenza vaccination.

TCRdb used MiXCR to reprocess the RT-PCR reads, holding one entry per CDR3 protein. This sample carries about 520,000 distinct CDR3 sequences, approximately 7.3% of them seen once, and the ten largest clones take around 12%. Remarks on this clonotype: The antigen is undetermined.

CDR1 and CDR2 from the germline V gene are ENHRY and SYGVKD. CDR3 length equals 14 residues. Trimming cost V 4 bases and J 6 bases; bases outside gene matches: 6. The source of this sequence is a man aged 45-69 years who received an inactivated influenza vaccine. The chain joins TRBV10-3 to TRBJ2-5, with TRBD2 identical over 9 bases. The specimen was PBMCs from blood, collected around 2 years after vaccination. CDR3 sequence: CAISGTSGPKTQYF. The CDR3 nucleotides are TGTGCCATCAGTGGCACTAGCGGGCCAAAGACCCAGTACTTC.